This T cell receptor (beta chain) came from a study of blood T cell repertoires in COVID-19. Turning to the study itself: Samples taken during acute and convalescent COVID-19 were collected in the United States, Italy and Spain. Sources were T cells, B-cell-depleted T cells, or PBMCs; the material itself was cDNA or gDNA.

Authors' methods: Estimation of nucleated cell counts relied on the amplification of reference gene primers. TCRdb's table, derived via immunoSEQ multiplex PCR, lists solely in-frame clones and lacks some. V, J and clone size were drawn from that table, and D and trimming were deduced from the DNA. The table records approximately 170,000 clones, roughly nine tenths of them present only once. Germline trimming cut 6 bases from V and 7 bases from J; bases unmatched to any gene: 6. Germline lookup yields CDR1 SNHLY and CDR2 FYNNEI. This CDR3 contains 13 residues. The source material was peripheral blood. This TCR was recovered from a woman older than 75 in a cohort sampled during active or convalescent COVID-19. V usage is TRBV2 and J usage is TRBJ1-5, with TRBD1 identical over 7 bases. The CDR3 DNA is TGTGCCAGCAGGTCAGGGGGTGGCCAGCCCCAGCATTTT. The encoded protein is CASRSGGGQPQHF.